One and the same sample provided the 23 T cell receptor beta chains below, sequenced in a study of cytomegalovirus exposure and HLA in healthy donors. Both 60 Vbeta primers and 13 Jbeta primers went into the PCR. Some clones are missing from TCRdb's copy, which holds only in-frame ones; the method was immunoSEQ multiplex PCR. The data contain around 120,000 clones, about 80% of them singletons. The material sequenced was PBMCs. Receptors were obtained from a woman between 35 and 50 years old in good health and CMV-seronegative.

There are a few counts of this clone. The rearrangement uses TRBV27 and TRBJ2-7; TRBD2 matches at 9 bases. With 5 bases clipped from V and 5 bases from J, the junction kept 28 bases outside the gene matches. The CDR3 consists of 21 residues. Germline V CDR1 and CDR2: MNHEY, SMNVEV (reference sequence). The CDR3 bases are TGTGCCAGCAGTCGACAGGTGGGCGGGGGGGCCAGGACTAGCTTATCCCACGAGCAGTACTTC. Protein sequence: CASSRQVGGGARTSLSHEQYF.

The CDR3 DNA sequence: TGTGCCAGCAGCTTGCGGCGGGGGAAATACGAGCAGTACTTC. Encoded protein: CASSLRRGKYEQYF. This chain uses TRBV5-6 with TRBJ2-7; the match to TRBD2 covers 7 bases. The J segment lost 4 bases and the V segment lost 1 base, leaving 5 bases of the junction unmatched. CDR3 length: 14 residues. Germline CDR1 reads SGHDT; CDR2 reads YYEEEE.

This clone showed up just once. The chain recombines TRBV5-1 with TRBJ1-5; weak D call: TRBD1 (5 bases). V gave up 7 bases and J gave up 6 bases, with 11 bases separating them. The CDR3 sequence is 12 residues long. The V gene's germline CDR1 is SGHRS and CDR2 YFSETQ. CDR3 region: CASGREGQPQHF. The CDR3 nucleotides read TGCGCCAGCGGCAGGGAGGGTCAGCCCCAGCATTTT.

V gene TRBV4-2 combines with J gene TRBJ2-1; 8 nucleotides agree with TRBD2. Losses at the gene ends were 1 base for V and 5 bases for J; bases not matched to a gene: 7. The CDR3 is made up of 16 amino acids. Germline values: CDR1 LGHNA, CDR2 YNFKEQ. The CDR3 sequence: CASSQAVREADNEQFF. The CDR3 DNA sequence: TGTGCCAGCAGCCAAGCGGTGCGGGAGGCCGACAATGAGCAGTTCTTC.

This sequence joins TRBV19 and TRBJ2-3, with a possible D match to TRBD1 (5 bases). Trimming cost V 1 base and J 3 bases, with 14 bases left between them. In germline, CDR1 is LNHDA, CDR2 SQIVND (reference sequence). There are 16 residues in the CDR3. The CDR3 DNA reads as TGTGCCAGTAGTATAGGGGGCAGGGCTCCTACAGATACGCAGTATTTT. Translation gives CASSIGGRAPTDTQYF.

The CDR3 spells CSVAQMKNEQFF. In DNA form, the CDR3 reads TGCAGCGTGGCCCAGATGAAGAATGAGCAGTTCTTC. The rearrangement uses TRBV29-1 and TRBJ2-1; no clear D gene. Germline V gene sequence: CDR1 SQVTM, CDR2 ANQGSEA. The CDR3 extends over 12 amino acids. V was trimmed by 6 bases and J by 7 bases, leaving 13 bases between them.

This clone was seen a few times. Other DNA sequences in this sample translate to the same CDR3. The DNA of the CDR3 is TGTGCCAGTAGTTTCCTTACAGGGGGCACTGAAGCTTTCTTT. Protein: CASSFLTGGTEAFF. The chain combines TRBV19 with TRBJ1-1; TRBD1 matches 8 bases. J lost 4 bases, V lost 5 bases, and 6 bases had no gene match. The germline V gene has CDR1 LNHDA and CDR2 SQIVND (reference sequence). The CDR3 is 14 amino acids.

This chain joins TRBV9 and TRBJ1-3; D gene ambiguous. The CDR3 covers 16 residues. From germline, CDR1 is SGDLS and CDR2 YYNGEE. Between the trimmed V and J ends, which lost 2 bases and 0 bases, there was a span of 12 bases. The CDR3 reads CASSVNRDISGNTIYF. Here the CDR3 DNA reads TGTGCCAGCAGCGTGAACCGAGACATCTCTGGAAACACCATATATTTT.

This clone appeared a few times. The CDR3 reads CASSYGGGSSGNTIYF. CDR3 in DNA: TGTGCCAGCAGTTACGGCGGAGGCAGCTCTGGAAACACCATATATTTT. The chain links TRBV6-6 to TRBJ1-3, with D hard to call. The germline V gene encodes CDR1 MNHNY and CDR2 SVGAGI (reference sequence). Trimming left V 2 bases short and J 0 bases short, with 11 bases between. This CDR3 region has 16 residues.

This sequence joins TRBV5-1 and TRBJ2-5; maybe TRBD2 (6 bases). CDR3 length: 16 amino acids. Germline CDR1 reads SGHRS; CDR2 reads YFSETQ. Deletions cut 5 bases from V and 0 bases from J, with 17 bases between. This CDR3 is CASSRARTTDQETQYF. In nucleotides, the CDR3 is TGCGCCAGCAGTCGGGCAAGGACTACCGACCAAGAGACCCAGTACTTC.

The chain couples TRBV4-1 to TRBJ1-2, with TRBD1 identical over 8 bases. Per the germline V gene, CDR1 is MGHRA and CDR2 is YSYEKL. J was trimmed by 5 bases and V by 4 bases; bases with no gene match: 9. CDR3 length: 15 residues. In nucleotides, the CDR3 is TGCGCCAGCAGCCCCGAAATGGACAGGGCATATGGCTACACCTTC. This sequence encodes CASSPEMDRAYGYTF.

This chain links TRBV9 with TRBJ1-1; TRBD1 is a possible D gene (6 bases). The CDR3 length is 15 residues. CDR1 is SGDLS, CDR2 YYNGEE, per germline. Trimming pared 0 bases from V and 1 base from J, leaving 10 bases between. The CDR3, as DNA: TGTGCCAGCAGCGTAGGGGGGCAGGGGAACACTGAAGCTTTCTTT. Translation gives CASSVGGQGNTEAFF.

V and J are TRBV4-3 and TRBJ2-7; 8 bases fit TRBD1. Germline CDR1 is LGHNA and CDR2 is YSLEER. The trim removed 3 bases at V and 0 bases at J, leaving 4 bases unmatched. CDR3 length: 15 amino acids. CDR3 bases: TGCGCCAGCAGCCAGAGGACAGGGAGCTCCTACGAGCAGTACTTC. Translating gives CASSQRTGSSYEQYF.

In this sample, this clone turned up once. This rearrangement joins TRBV18 to TRBJ2-1, with 9 bases lining up with TRBD2. The CDR3 consists of 15 residues. V lost 6 bases and J lost 4; bases outside the gene matches: 7. The germline V gene encodes CDR1 KGHSH and CDR2 LQKENI. DNA for the CDR3: TGTGCCAGCTCCGGACGACTAGCGGCATACAATGAGCAGTTCTTC. Its translation: CASSGRLAAYNEQFF.

The chain uses TRBV29-1 and TRBJ1-2; TRBD1 might be the D (5 bases). The CDR3 sequence is 11 residues long. CDR1 SQVTM and CDR2 ANQGSEA come from the germline V gene. The CDR3 nucleotides read TGCATCTCACAAGGGGACTATGGCTACACCTTC. Its translation is CISQGDYGYTF.

The chain recombines TRBV6-5 with TRBJ2-5; 12 positions match TRBD2. The CDR3 runs to 15 residues. Per germline, CDR1 MNHEY and CDR2 SVGAGI. The J segment lost 2 bases and the V segment lost 6 bases, leaving 4 bases of the junction unmatched. The CDR3 spells CASSPGLAGQETQYF. CDR3 sequence (DNA): TGTGCCAGCAGCCCTGGACTAGCGGGACAAGAGACCCAGTACTTC.

J is TRBJ2-3 and V is TRBV7-9; D ambiguous. V lost 5 bases to trimming and J lost 3 bases, with 18 bases between them. The CDR3 spans 16 residues. The germline gives CDR1 SEHNR, CDR2 FQNEAQ (reference sequence). The CDR3 region has the DNA TGTGCCAGCAGCCCGTTACGGAGCGCCGGGACAGATACGCAGTATTTT. It translates to CASSPLRSAGTDTQYF. The full variable domain, in which reference TRBV7-9 and TRBJ2-3 provide the parts outside the CDR3, is DTGVSQNPRHKITKRGQNVTFRCDPISEHNRLYWYRQTLGQGPEFLTYFQNEAQLEKSRLLSDRFSAERPKGSFSTLEIQRTEQGDSAMYLCASSPLRSAGTDTQYFGPGTRLTVL.

The rearrangement links TRBV5-3 to TRBJ1-2; tentative D call: TRBD1 (6 bases). TRBV5-3 is labeled an ORF, and its function is uncertain. V dropped 1 base and J dropped 1 base, with 17 bases sitting between them. The CDR3 is 17 amino acids. The CDR3 DNA sequence: TGTGCCAGAAGCTTGACCCTGAGGGGGAGGGGTAACTATGGCTACACCTTC. This sequence encodes CARSLTLRGRGNYGYTF.

This clone was seen just once. The chain uses TRBV2 and TRBJ1-5, with 7 bases aligning to TRBD1. Trimming removed 10 bases from V and 7 bases from J; junction bases left unmatched: 13. The CDR3 has 14 amino acids. Per the germline V gene, CDR1 is SNHLY and CDR2 is FYNNEI. CDR3 DNA sequence: TGTGCCACAAACAGGGGAAGGTCTGGGCAGCCCCAGCATTTT. This encodes CATNRGRSGQPQHF.

Here the CDR3 reads CASSSAGLSDEQYF. CDR3 in DNA: TGTGCCAGCAGCTCAGCGGGGCTCAGTGACGAGCAGTACTTC. The genes are TRBV5-6 and TRBJ2-7; 7 bases are shared with TRBD2. The CDR3 contains 14 residues. V dropped 3 bases and J dropped 5; count of bases not matched to a gene: 8. Germline CDR1 SGHDT, CDR2 YYEEEE.

This clone occurred a few times. This chain joins TRBV7-8 and TRBJ1-4; 9 nucleotides agree with TRBD1. The CDR3 runs 15 residues. V trimming: 5 bases; J trimming: 8 bases; junction bases outside the gene matches: 9. Germline V lookup: CDR1 SGHVS, CDR2 FQNEAQ. Here the CDR3 reads CASSAQGAFGEKLFF. The CDR3 DNA reads as TGTGCCAGCAGCGCACAGGGGGCTTTCGGGGAAAAACTGTTTTTT.

Comments on this clone: An end of the junction does not agree with germline; a read error may underlie this. The chain recombines TRBV29-1 with TRBJ1-2; 9 nucleotides agree with TRBD1. The CDR3 totals 13 residues. Germline CDR1 reads SQVTM; CDR2 reads ANQGSEA. The CDR3 sequence: CSVRGTGNYDYTF. As DNA, the CDR3 is TGCAGCGTGAGGGGGACAGGGAACTATGACTACACCTTC.

This chain joins TRBV27 and TRBJ2-7; D remains ambiguous. V lost 8 bases and J lost 2, with 10 bases in between. The germline CDR1 and CDR2 sequences are MNHEY and SMNVEV (reference sequence). The CDR3 is 12 residues long. The CDR3 here is CASSPFTYEQYF. CDR3 bases: TGTGCCAGCTCCCCCTTTACCTACGAGCAGTACTTC.